The T cell receptor beta chain described here comes from a study of blood T cell repertoires in COVID-19. Study background: Italy, Spain and the United States were the sources of the convalescent and acute COVID-19 samples.

The V end lost 5 bases, the J end lost 3 bases, and 10 bases lay between the germline ends. The germline V gene encodes CDR1 SGHTA and CDR2 FQGNSA. The CDR3 covers 13 residues. Original processing methods: Amplification with reference gene primers provided the estimates of nucleated cell counts. The assay was immunoSEQ multiplex PCR, and TCRdb's table has in-frame clones only and misses some. V and J calls and clone size are as listed in that table; D and trimming were resolved from the DNA. The sample shows about 150,000 clones, approximately 89% of them seen only once. The specimen sequenced was peripheral blood. The chain is built from TRBV7-2 and TRBJ1-1; no clear D gene. The receptor comes from a human donor in a cohort sampled during active COVID-19. CDR3 sequence reads: CASSQTEDTEAFF. The CDR3 bases are TGTGCCAGCAGCCAAACAGAAGACACTGAAGCTTTCTTT.